Reported below is one T cell receptor beta chain. Unique molecular identifiers were affixed to discrete cDNA molecules within the library. TCRdb itself ran the RACE reads through MiXCR, one entry per CDR3 protein. The sample shows more than 250,000 distinct CDR3 sequences, about 9% of them seen only once. CDR1 and CDR2 from the germline V gene are SEHNR and FQNEAQ (reference sequence). V lost 5 bases, J lost 2 bases, and 13 bases lay in between. This CDR3 is built from 16 residues. This record comes from a study of human T cells and chemical hapten exposure. The time point: pre-sensitization, week 0. The treatment here: therapeutic diphenylcyclopropenone sensitization with weekly scalp DPC.

This sample comprised whole blood, obtained in connection with sensitization to the hapten diphenylcyclopropenone (DPC). The clonotype comes from a woman in her 40s with alopecia areata. Some clones in this sample may be carry-over from other donors' samples. The J gene is TRBJ2-6, the V gene TRBV7-9, with D possibly called TRBD1 or TRBD2 (5 bases each). The CDR3 sequence is CASSRIGDPGANVLTF. The CDR3 bases are TGTGCCAGCAGCCGTATAGGGGACCCTGGGGCCAACGTCCTGACTTTC.